This record concerns one T cell receptor (beta chain) sequence. Its antigen is as yet unknown. Treatment: 15 to 20 received Ad26.COV2.S at low or high dose, single or two shots; roughly five received placebo; per-sample allocation not given. Following the first vaccine or placebo injection, samples were taken on day 63. The shot given was an Ad26 vector that makes Wuhan-strain SARS-CoV-2 spike. The data belong to a study of Ad26.COV2.S vaccination and SARS-CoV-2 variants. As for the study in general: Enrollment placed the donor in the COV1001 Ad26.COV2.S trial arm. In the study, Ad26.COV2.S was injected intramuscularly once, or twice 56 days apart.

The protocol was immunoSEQ multiplex PCR, while the TCRdb copy is restricted to in-frame clones and leaves out a portion. The sample holds more than 350,000 clones, 80% to 95% seen once. Whole-study findings and limits: Vaccine recipients had higher spike-specific TCR breadth than placebo recipients.

V was cut by 4 bases and J by 0 bases, with 16 bases left in between. In germline, CDR1 is LGHDT, CDR2 YNNKEL (reference sequence). The CDR3 sequence is 17 residues long. The rearrangement links TRBV3-1 (or the pseudogene TRBV3-2) to TRBJ1-3, with D possibly being TRBD1 (6 bases). The sequencing used peripheral blood, collected in a trial of Ad26.COV2.S vaccine versus placebo. This TCR was sampled from a person aged 18 to 65 who received the Ad26.COV2.S COVID-19 vaccine or a placebo. In DNA form, the CDR3 reads TGTGCCAGCAGCCTTTTTAGGTTGGACAGCTCTGGAAACACCATATATTTT. It encodes CASSLFRLDSSGNTIYF.